This T cell receptor beta chain came from a study of blood T cell repertoires in COVID-19. Per the germline V gene, CDR1 is SGHRS and CDR2 is YFSETQ. The CDR3 runs 13 residues. V shed 6 bases, J shed 3 bases, and the junction held 3 bases outside the gene matches. The protocol was immunoSEQ multiplex PCR, while the TCRdb copy is restricted to in-frame clones and leaves out a portion. The table includes fewer than 250,000 clones, 80% detected once. Living in roughly 25 US areas, the participants were between roughly 18 and 95 years of age. What was sequenced was PBMCs or T cells enriched from blood (not recorded which). The receptor was derived from a woman aged 40 to 55 with acute COVID-19. The chain uses TRBV5-1 and TRBJ2-7, with 10 bases identical to TRBD1. CDR3 DNA sequence: TGCGCCAGCACGCGGACAGGGGGCTACGAGCAGTACTTC. Its translation is CASTRTGGYEQYF.